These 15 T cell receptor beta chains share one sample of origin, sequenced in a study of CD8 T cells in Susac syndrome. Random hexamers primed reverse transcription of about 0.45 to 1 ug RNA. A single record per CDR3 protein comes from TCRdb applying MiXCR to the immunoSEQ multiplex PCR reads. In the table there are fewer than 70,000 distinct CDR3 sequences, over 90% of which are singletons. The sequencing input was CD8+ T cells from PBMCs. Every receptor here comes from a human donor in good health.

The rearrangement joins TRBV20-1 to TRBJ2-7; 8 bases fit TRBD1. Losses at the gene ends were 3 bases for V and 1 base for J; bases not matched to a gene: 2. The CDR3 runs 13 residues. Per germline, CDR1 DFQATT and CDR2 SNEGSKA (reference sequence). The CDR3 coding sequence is TGCAGTGCTAGGGACAGGGAATCCTACGAGCAGTACTTC. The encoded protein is CSARDRESYEQYF.

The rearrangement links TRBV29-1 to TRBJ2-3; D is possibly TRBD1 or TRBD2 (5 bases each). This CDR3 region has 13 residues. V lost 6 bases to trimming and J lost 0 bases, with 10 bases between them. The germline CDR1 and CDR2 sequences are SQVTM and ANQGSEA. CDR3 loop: CSVEGQSTDTQYF. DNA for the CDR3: TGCAGCGTCGAGGGGCAGAGCACAGATACGCAGTATTTT.

The CDR3 loop reads CASSPFRDSPLHF. In DNA, the CDR3 is TGTGCCAGCAGCCCTTTCCGGGATTCACCCCTCCACTTT. The V gene is TRBV21-1, the J gene TRBJ1-6; the DNA was not compared with TRBD1, the D call given in the table. TRBV21-1 is deemed a pseudogene. The CDR3 is made up of 13 amino acids.

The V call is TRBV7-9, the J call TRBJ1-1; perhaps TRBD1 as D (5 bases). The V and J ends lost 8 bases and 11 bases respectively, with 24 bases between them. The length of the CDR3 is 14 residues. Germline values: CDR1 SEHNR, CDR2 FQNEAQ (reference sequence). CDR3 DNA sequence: TGTGCCAGCCACCCATGGGAGGGACGATCCATCGCTTTCTTT. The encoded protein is CASHPWEGRSIAFF.

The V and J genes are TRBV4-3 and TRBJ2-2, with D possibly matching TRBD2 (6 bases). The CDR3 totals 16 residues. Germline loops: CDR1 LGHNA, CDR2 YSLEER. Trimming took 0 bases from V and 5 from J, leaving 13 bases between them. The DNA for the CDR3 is TGCGCCAGCAGCCAAGATGGGGCGGGGTTAACCGGGGAGCTGTTTTTT. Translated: CASSQDGAGLTGELFF.

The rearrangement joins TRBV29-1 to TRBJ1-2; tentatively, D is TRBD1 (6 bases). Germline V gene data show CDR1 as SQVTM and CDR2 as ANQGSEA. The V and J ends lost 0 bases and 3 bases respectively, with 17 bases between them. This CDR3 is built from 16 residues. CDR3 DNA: TGCAGCGTTGAAGATCAAGTCGGGGGGGCTGACTATGGCTACACCTTC. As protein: CSVEDQVGGADYGYTF. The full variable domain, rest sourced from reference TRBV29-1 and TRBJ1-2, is SAVISQKPSRDICQRGTSLTIQCQVDSQVTMMFWYRQQPGQSLTLIATANQGSEATYESGFVIDKFPISRPNLTFSTLTVSNMSPEDSSIYLCSVEDQVGGADYGYTFGSGTRLTVV.

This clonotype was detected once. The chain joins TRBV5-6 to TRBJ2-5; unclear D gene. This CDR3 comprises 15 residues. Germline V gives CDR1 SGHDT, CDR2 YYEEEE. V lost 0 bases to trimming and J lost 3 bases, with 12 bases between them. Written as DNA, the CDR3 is TGTGCCAGCAGCTTGGGGCCAGTGGGCGAAGAGACCCAGTACTTC. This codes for CASSLGPVGEETQYF.

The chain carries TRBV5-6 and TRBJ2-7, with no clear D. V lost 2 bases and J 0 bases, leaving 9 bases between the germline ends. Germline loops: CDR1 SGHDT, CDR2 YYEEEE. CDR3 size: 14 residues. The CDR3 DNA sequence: TGTGCCAGCAGCTTTGAAGATTTCTCCTACGAGCAGTACTTC. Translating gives CASSFEDFSYEQYF.

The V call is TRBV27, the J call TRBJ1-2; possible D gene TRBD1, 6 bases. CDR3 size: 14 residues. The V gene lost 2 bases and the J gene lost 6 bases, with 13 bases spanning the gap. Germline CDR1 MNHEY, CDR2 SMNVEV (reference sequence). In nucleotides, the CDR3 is TGTGCCAGCAGTTTAATTAAGGGGGACCATGGCTACACCTTC. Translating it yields CASSLIKGDHGYTF.

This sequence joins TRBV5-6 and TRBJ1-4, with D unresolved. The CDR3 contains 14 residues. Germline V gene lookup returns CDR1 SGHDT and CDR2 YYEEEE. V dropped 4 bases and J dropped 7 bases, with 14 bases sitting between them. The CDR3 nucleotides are TGTGCCAGCAGCCTGGGAGTTTTCGGTGAAAAACTGTTTTTT. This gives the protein CASSLGVFGEKLFF.

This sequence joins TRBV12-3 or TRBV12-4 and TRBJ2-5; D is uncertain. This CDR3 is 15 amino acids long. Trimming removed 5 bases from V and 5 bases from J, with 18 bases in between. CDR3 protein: CASSHGSLRSETQYF. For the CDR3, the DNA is TGTGCCAGCAGTCACGGGTCCCTTAGAAGTGAGACCCAGTACTTC.

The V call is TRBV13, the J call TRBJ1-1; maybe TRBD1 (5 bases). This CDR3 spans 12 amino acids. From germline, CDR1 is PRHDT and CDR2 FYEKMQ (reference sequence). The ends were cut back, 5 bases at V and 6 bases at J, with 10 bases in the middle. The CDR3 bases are TGTGCCAGCAGCGTGACAGATGCTGAAGCTTTCTTT. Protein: CASSVTDAEAFF.

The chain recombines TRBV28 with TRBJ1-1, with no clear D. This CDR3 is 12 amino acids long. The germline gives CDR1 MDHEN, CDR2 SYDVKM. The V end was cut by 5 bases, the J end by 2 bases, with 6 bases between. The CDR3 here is CASSLYNTEAFF. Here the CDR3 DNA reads TGTGCCAGCAGTCTATATAACACTGAAGCTTTCTTT.

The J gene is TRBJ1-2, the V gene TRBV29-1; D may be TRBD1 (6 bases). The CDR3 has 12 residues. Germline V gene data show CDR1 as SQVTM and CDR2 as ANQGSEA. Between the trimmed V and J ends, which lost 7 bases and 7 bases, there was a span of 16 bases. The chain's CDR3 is CSAQGNQGGYTF. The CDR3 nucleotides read TGCAGCGCCCAGGGGAACCAGGGTGGCTACACCTTC.

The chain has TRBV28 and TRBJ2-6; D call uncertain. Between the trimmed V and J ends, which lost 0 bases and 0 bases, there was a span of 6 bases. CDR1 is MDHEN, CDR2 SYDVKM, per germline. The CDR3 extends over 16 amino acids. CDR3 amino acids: CASSLWTASGANVLTF. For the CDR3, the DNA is TGTGCCAGCAGTTTATGGACGGCCTCTGGGGCCAACGTCCTGACTTTC.